These 7 T cell receptor beta chains were sequenced from one sample in a study of regulatory T cells in long-lasting Graves disease. The time point: newly diagnosed GD, antithyroid drugs for less than 3 months. PBMC RNA served as the TCR library source. Arm-PCR of CDR3 regions and iRepertoire HTBI primers were the basis on which TCR beta libraries were built. TCRdb re-derived calls from the multiplex PCR reads in MiXCR, one entry per CDR3 protein. The sample carries around 500,000 distinct CDR3 sequences, less than 15% recorded once. The same data also went into a second study, on T cells in Graves' hyperthyroidism and ophthalmopathy.

Sequencing was performed on peripheral blood mononuclear cells (PBMCs), taken at new diagnosis, from a patient treated with antithyroid drugs. The receptor set was obtained from a man aged 25-40 years with Graves disease.

This clonotype was seen ten or more times. V usage is TRBV6-2 or TRBV6-3 and J usage is TRBJ1-1, with D perhaps TRBD1 (5 bases). The CDR3 contains 13 residues. V dropped 8 bases and J dropped 4 bases, with 14 bases sitting between them. Looked up from germline, CDR1 is MNHEY and CDR2 is SVGEGT. The CDR3 nucleotides read TGTGCCAGCGAGGACACCCTGCGCACTGAAGCTTTCTTT. The encoded protein is CASEDTLRTEAFF.

This sequence joins TRBV7-7 and TRBJ2-2; the D gene is possibly TRBD2 (5 bases). V lost 2 bases to trimming and J lost 6 bases, with 7 bases between them. Germline CDR1 and CDR2: SSHAT and FNYEAQ (reference sequence). This CDR3 is built from 13 residues. Here the CDR3 DNA reads TGTGCCAGCAGCTTACGCGGGTCCGGGGAGCTGTTTTTT. It is translated as CASSLRGSGELFF.

This clonotype appeared a few times. The V and J genes are TRBV19 and TRBJ2-1, with D possibly called TRBD1 or TRBD2 (5 bases each). Germline V gives CDR1 LNHDA, CDR2 SQIVND (reference sequence). V lost 3 bases and J 4 bases, leaving 16 bases between the germline ends. CDR3 size: 16 residues. Written as DNA, the CDR3 is TGTGCCAGTAGTATGGGGGACCTGGAGATTTACAATGAGCAGTTCTTC. Protein: CASSMGDLEIYNEQFF.

Here the CDR3 reads CASGAGGFYNEQFF. As DNA, the CDR3 is TGTGCCAGCGGCGCGGGAGGCTTCTACAATGAGCAGTTCTTC. The rearrangement joins TRBV27 to TRBJ2-1, with 8 bases lining up with TRBD2. Looked up from germline, CDR1 is MNHEY and CDR2 is SMNVEV (reference sequence). Trimming cost V 8 bases and J 3 bases; bases outside gene matches: 6. This CDR3 has 14 residues.

The rearrangement uses TRBV19 and TRBJ2-1; TRBD2 matches 8 bases. CDR3 length: 22 residues. Germline V CDR1 and CDR2: LNHDA, SQIVND (reference sequence). With V trimmed by 5 bases and J by 0 bases, 24 bases remained unmatched. The CDR3 DNA reads TGTGCCAGTAGTCTCTTTGGGTTAGCGGGATGGACTGCGGACAGCTCCTACAATGAGCAGTTCTTC. Its protein product is CASSLFGLAGWTADSSYNEQFF.

The chain is built from TRBV30 and TRBJ1-1; D call uncertain. Germline assignment: CDR1 GTSNPN and CDR2 SVGIG (reference sequence). V shed 0 bases and J shed 3 bases, with 11 bases lying between them. The CDR3 has 14 residues. CDR3 sequence: CAWSVPRRDTEAFF. CDR3 in DNA: TGTGCCTGGAGTGTACCCCGTAGGGACACTGAAGCTTTCTTT.

The sample holds a few counts of this clonotype. The chain uses TRBV27 and TRBJ2-3; 7 bases fit TRBD2. The trim removed 6 bases at V and 5 bases at J, leaving 8 bases unmatched. From germline, CDR1 is MNHEY and CDR2 SMNVEV (reference sequence). The CDR3 contains 14 residues. CDR3 in amino acids: CASRSAGRGDTQYF. CDR3 DNA sequence: TGTGCCAGCAGGTCAGCGGGGAGGGGAGATACGCAGTATTTT.